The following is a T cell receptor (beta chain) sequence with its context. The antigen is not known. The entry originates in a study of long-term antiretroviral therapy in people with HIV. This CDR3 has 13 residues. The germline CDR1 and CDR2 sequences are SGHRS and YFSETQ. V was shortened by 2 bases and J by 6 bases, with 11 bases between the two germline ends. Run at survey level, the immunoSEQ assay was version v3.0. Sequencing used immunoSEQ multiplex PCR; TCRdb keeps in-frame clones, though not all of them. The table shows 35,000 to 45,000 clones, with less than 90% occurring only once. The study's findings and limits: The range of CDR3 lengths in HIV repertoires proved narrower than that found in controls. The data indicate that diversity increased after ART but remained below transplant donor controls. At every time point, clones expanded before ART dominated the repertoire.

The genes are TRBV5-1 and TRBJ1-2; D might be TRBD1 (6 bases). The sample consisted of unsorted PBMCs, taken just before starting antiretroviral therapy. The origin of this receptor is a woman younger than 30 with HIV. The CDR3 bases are TGCGCCAGCAGCTTCGTGGCAGGGGATGGCTACACCTTC. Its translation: CASSFVAGDGYTF.